These 28 T cell receptor beta chains originate from one sample sequenced in a study of cytomegalovirus exposure and HLA in healthy donors. PCR was performed using 60 Vbeta and 13 Jbeta primers. Measured with immunoSEQ multiplex PCR; TCRdb has only the in-frame clones, and not every one. Among roughly 150,000 clones, roughly 80% were seen once, and the ten largest hold about 11%. The source material was PBMCs. The receptor set was obtained from a man younger than 35 in good health and CMV-seropositive.

The CDR3 DNA follows: TGTGCCAGCTCACCAGGGGAGGAGGATCAGCCCCAGCATTTT. Its translation is CASSPGEEDQPQHF. V gene TRBV18 combines with J gene TRBJ1-5; D unresolved. This CDR3 region has 14 residues. Germline V lookup: CDR1 KGHSH, CDR2 LQKENI. The ends were cut back, 2 bases at V and 5 bases at J, with 10 bases in the middle. Variable domain in full (rest from reference TRBV18 and TRBJ1-5): NAGVMQNPRHLVRRRGQEARLRCSPMKGHSHVYWYRQLPEEGLKFMVYLQKENIIDESGMPKERFSAEFPKEGPSILRIQQVVRGDSAAYFCASSPGEEDQPQHFGDGTRLSIL.

As for this clone: In the same sample, other DNA sequences code for this CDR3. This chain joins TRBV7-9 and TRBJ2-7; no clear D. The germline V and J ends were trimmed by 5 bases and 0 bases, with 5 bases remaining between them. Germline CDR1 is SEHNR and CDR2 is FQNEAQ (reference sequence). The CDR3 is made up of 12 amino acids. The CDR3 loop reads CASSPSSYEQYF. The CDR3 DNA sequence: TGTGCCAGCAGCCCCAGCTCCTACGAGCAGTACTTC.

The CDR3 is CASSLIRTDTQYF. CDR3 DNA: TGTGCCAGCAGCTTAATCCGGACAGATACGCAGTATTTT. This sequence joins TRBV11-2 and TRBJ2-3; D call uncertain. Per germline, CDR1 SGHAT and CDR2 FQNNGV. V lost 2 bases to trimming and J lost 3 bases, with 6 bases between them. There are 13 residues in the CDR3.

The chain recombines TRBV9 with TRBJ2-5; 14 bases agree with TRBD2. V lost 3 bases, J lost 5 bases, and 3 bases stayed unmatched. There are 15 residues in the CDR3. Per the germline V gene, CDR1 is SGDLS and CDR2 is YYNGEE. CDR3 residues: CASSGGLAGEETQYF. CDR3 nucleotides: TGTGCCAGCAGCGGGGGACTAGCGGGAGAGGAGACCCAGTACTTC.

Only one count was recorded for this clone. Mismatch with germline at one junction end may stem from a read error. The chain is built from TRBV30 and TRBJ1-5, with D unresolved. The germline V gene has CDR1 GTSNPN and CDR2 SVGIG (reference sequence). The CDR3 has 15 amino acids. The CDR3 reads CSWSSGTFSNQPQHF. CDR3 nucleotides: TGTTCCTGGAGTAGCGGTACTTTTAGCAATCAGCCCCAGCATTTT.

The chain is built from TRBV5-8 and TRBJ1-5; the match to TRBD1 covers 7 bases. CDR3 length: 14 residues. CDR1 is SGHTS and CDR2 is YDEGEE in the germline V gene. The ends lost 4 bases at V and 4 bases at J; junction bases unmatched: 5. CDR3 DNA sequence: TGTGCCAGCAGCCTCGACAGGGCAAATCAGCCCCAGCATTTT. The encoded protein is CASSLDRANQPQHF.

V is TRBV5-1 and J is TRBJ2-5; D not certain. The better agreement between TRBJ2-7 and the DNA end casts doubt on the J call. There are 16 residues in the CDR3. Germline V lookup: CDR1 SGHRS, CDR2 YFSETQ. Written as DNA, the CDR3 is TGCGCCAGCAGCTTGAAGCCCTCCCCCGAATTATACGAGCAGTACTTC. Encoded protein: CASSLKPSPELYEQYF.

The chain joins TRBV28 to TRBJ2-7, with 9 bases aligning to TRBD1. Germline lookup yields CDR1 MDHEN and CDR2 SYDVKM. This CDR3 contains 16 residues. V shed 1 base, J shed 3 bases, and the junction held 7 bases outside the gene matches. CDR3 in amino acids: CASSLLPGQGDYEQYF. The CDR3 nucleotides read TGTGCCAGCAGTTTATTGCCGGGACAGGGAGACTACGAGCAGTACTTC.

For this clone: The junction departs from the called germline gene at one end, perhaps through a read error. The chain links TRBV27 to TRBJ1-1, with D uncertain. Germline CDR1 and CDR2: MNHEY and SMNVEV (reference sequence). CDR3 size: 14 residues. The CDR3 loop reads CASSLSTGNAEAFF. The CDR3 nucleotides read TGTGCCAGCAGTTTATCGACGGGGAACGCTGAAGCTTTCTTT.

The rearrangement links TRBV28 to TRBJ1-2, with unresolved D. CDR3 length equals 12 residues. CDR1 is MDHEN and CDR2 is SYDVKM in the germline V gene. Trimming stripped 4 bases from V and 3 bases from J, with 6 bases between. The CDR3 sequence is CASSSGYYGYTF. The CDR3 coding sequence is TGTGCCAGCAGTTCAGGATACTATGGCTACACCTTC.

The chain has TRBV14 and TRBJ2-7; 9 nucleotides line up with TRBD1. V trimming: 3 bases; J trimming: 4 bases; junction bases outside the gene matches: 7. This CDR3 is 15 amino acids long. From germline, CDR1 is SGHDN and CDR2 FVKESK. CDR3 amino acids: CASSQRQGVWYEQYF. The CDR3, as DNA: TGTGCCAGCAGCCAGCGACAGGGGGTTTGGTACGAGCAGTACTTC.

The J gene is TRBJ2-7, the V gene TRBV2, with D maybe TRBD1 (7 bases). V lost 8 bases and J 1 base, leaving 15 bases between the germline ends. The CDR3 covers 14 residues. Germline V gene data show CDR1 as SNHLY and CDR2 as FYNNEI. The CDR3 DNA reads TGTGCCAGCGGGACTCGACAGGGATCCTACGAGCAGTACTTC. Its translation is CASGTRQGSYEQYF.

CDR3 residues: CASSAGTQYF. As DNA, the CDR3 is TGTGCCAGCAGTGCGGGGACCCAGTACTTC. The chain is built from TRBV2 and TRBJ2-5; no clear D gene. CDR3 length: 10 amino acids. Germline CDR1 SNHLY, CDR2 FYNNEI. V was clipped by 4 bases and J by 7 bases, with 4 bases between them.

In its sample, this clone was seen once. V gene TRBV9 combines with J gene TRBJ2-7, with a weak D call TRBD2 (5 bases). CDR3 length equals 14 residues. CDR1 is SGDLS and CDR2 is YYNGEE in the germline V gene. The V end was cut by 3 bases, the J end by 7 bases, with 17 bases between. CDR3 DNA sequence: TGTGCCAGCAGCGGCACGGGTTCCACGGGGGAGCAGTACTTC. The encoded protein is CASSGTGSTGEQYF.

V is TRBV2 and J is TRBJ2-1, with 11 bases lining up with TRBD2. The germline gives CDR1 SNHLY, CDR2 FYNNEI. With 1 base clipped from V and 6 bases from J, the junction kept 8 bases outside the gene matches. This CDR3 is 17 amino acids long. The CDR3 loop is CASSEDTSGRSLNEQFF. As DNA, the CDR3 is TGTGCCAGCAGTGAAGATACTAGCGGGAGAAGTCTCAATGAGCAGTTCTTC.

The rearrangement links TRBV5-1 to TRBJ2-7; 9 nucleotides agree with TRBD2. Germline V lookup: CDR1 SGHRS, CDR2 YFSETQ. V gave up 0 bases and J gave up 1 base; unmatched junction bases: 8. The CDR3 length is 17 residues. The CDR3 DNA reads TGCGCCAGCAGCTTGGCCGTCACTCTAGCGGGATCCTACGAGCAGTACTTC. Amino acids: CASSLAVTLAGSYEQYF. Based on the CDR3 plus reference TRBV5-1 and TRBJ2-7, the full variable domain is KAGVTQTPRYLIKTRGQQVTLSCSPISGHRSVSWYQQTPGQGLQFLFEYFSETQRNKGNFPGRFSGRQFSNSRSEMNVSTLELGDSALYLCASSLAVTLAGSYEQYFGPGTRLTVT.

The chain carries TRBV21-1 and TRBJ1-4; the table's D call of TRBD1 was not tested on the DNA. TRBV21-1 is assigned pseudogene status. This CDR3 is built from 15 residues. CDR3 nucleotides: TGTGCCAGCAGCAAGGGTGGACAAACCCAGGGTAGGCTGTTTTTT. This translates into CASSKGGQTQGRLFF.

This rearrangement joins TRBV11-3 to TRBJ2-5; 11 bases are shared with TRBD2. This CDR3 region has 13 residues. Losses at the gene ends were 5 bases for V and 14 bases for J; bases not matched to a gene: 10. CDR1 and CDR2 from the germline V gene are SGHNT and YENEEA. Here the CDR3 DNA reads TGTGCCAGCAGCCCCGGGACTAGCGGCGCGCTTTACTTC. Translating it yields CASSPGTSGALYF.

This chain uses TRBV19 with TRBJ2-1; TRBD2 aligns across 8 bases. V gave up 3 bases and J gave up 8 bases; unmatched junction bases: 3. Germline CDR1 and CDR2: LNHDA and SQIVND (reference sequence). This CDR3 contains 13 residues. CDR3 nucleotide sequence: TGTGCCAGTAGTATTCGGGGGGGCGATGAGCAGTTCTTC. Translation: CASSIRGGDEQFF.

This clone was counted between two and nine times. The chain joins TRBV10-1 to TRBJ2-2; no clear D gene. Germline V lookup: CDR1 WNHNN, CDR2 SYGVQD (reference sequence). CDR3 length: 13 residues. The germline V and J ends were trimmed by 6 bases and 2 bases, with 7 bases remaining between them. The CDR3 DNA reads TGCGCCAGCAGGGCCCTTAACACCGGGGAGCTGTTTTTT. This sequence encodes CASRALNTGELFF.

This rearrangement joins TRBV27 to TRBJ2-1, with TRBD1 matching 9 bases. Germline V gene lookup returns CDR1 MNHEY and CDR2 SMNVEV (reference sequence). There are 14 residues in the CDR3. The V gene end was trimmed by 5 bases and the J gene end by 6 bases; junction bases not matched to a gene: 5. CDR3 in DNA: TGTGCCAGCAGTACCCTGGGACAGGGCAATGAGCAGTTCTTC. Protein: CASSTLGQGNEQFF.

This clone was seen only once. The chain employs TRBV5-1 and TRBJ2-7, with D possibly matching TRBD2 (5 bases). Germline V gene data show CDR1 as SGHRS and CDR2 as YFSETQ. The germline V and J ends were trimmed by 0 bases and 1 base, with 14 bases remaining between them. The CDR3 is 16 amino acids. The CDR3 spells CASSLAEDWRSYEQYF. CDR3 nucleotide sequence: TGCGCCAGCAGCTTGGCGGAGGATTGGAGATCCTACGAGCAGTACTTC.

This chain joins TRBV30 and TRBJ1-4; D may be TRBD1 (6 bases). CDR3 length: 15 residues. Between the trimmed V and J ends, which lost 2 bases and 10 bases, there was a span of 20 bases. CDR1 is GTSNPN, CDR2 SVGIG, per germline (reference sequence). DNA for the CDR3: TGTGCCTGGAGTCCCCCCCCCAGGGGAGTCGGAAAACTGTTTTTT. This translates into CAWSPPPRGVGKLFF.

The chain has TRBV6-6 and TRBJ2-7; 9 nucleotides match TRBD2. The CDR3 is 16 amino acids. Losses at the gene ends were 7 bases for V and 2 bases for J; bases not matched to a gene: 12. Germline CDR1 reads MNHNY; CDR2 reads SVGAGI (reference sequence). CDR3 DNA: TGTGCCAGCACCCCGGTGGGGCGGGAGGGAGCCTACGAGCAGTACTTC. This sequence encodes CASTPVGREGAYEQYF.

This clone has more than one count but fewer than ten. The junction departs from the called germline gene at one end, perhaps through a read error. This rearrangement joins TRBV11-3 to TRBJ2-7; 7 bases agree with TRBD2. Germline CDR1 SGHNT, CDR2 YENEEA. This CDR3 is 14 amino acids long. Here the CDR3 reads CASRTTSNSSEQYF. CDR3 nucleotides: TGTGCCAGCAGGACGACTAGCAATTCCTCCGAGCAGTACTTC. Based on the CDR3 plus reference TRBV11-3 and TRBJ2-7, the full variable domain is EAGVVQSPRYKIIEKKQPVAFWCNPISGHNTLYWYLQNLGQGPELLIRYENEEAVDDSQLPKDRFSAERLKGVDSTLKIQPAELGDSAVYLCASRTTSNSSEQYFGPGTRLTVT.

The rearrangement links TRBV29-1 to TRBJ1-2; the match to TRBD1 covers 7 bases. In germline, CDR1 is SQVTM, CDR2 ANQGSEA. This CDR3 comprises 15 residues. V lost 2 bases and J lost 3; bases outside the gene matches: 9. CDR3 sequence: CSVENRGQPHYGYTF. The DNA for the CDR3 is TGCAGCGTTGAAAACAGGGGCCAACCTCACTATGGCTACACCTTC.

This sequence joins TRBV7-8 and TRBJ2-3; D gene unclear. CDR3 length: 17 residues. V gave up 1 base and J gave up 2 bases, with 16 bases separating them. CDR1 is SGHVS, CDR2 FQNEAQ, per germline. The chain's CDR3 is CASSLEVYSGFTDTQYF. The DNA for the CDR3 is TGTGCCAGCAGCTTAGAGGTTTACAGTGGATTCACAGATACGCAGTATTTT.

This clone turned up a few times. This chain joins TRBV25-1 and TRBJ1-4; D is undetermined. Germline CDR1 MGHDK, CDR2 SYGVNS. There are 14 residues in the CDR3. Trimming took off 3 bases at V and 0 bases at J, with 5 bases between the two ends. CDR3 amino acids: CASSDFTTNEKLFF. CDR3 coding DNA: TGTGCCAGCAGTGATTTTACAACTAATGAAAAACTGTTTTTT.